Listed below are T cell receptor beta chains from one sample, sequenced in a study of blood T cell repertoires in COVID-19. Only in-frame clones appear in the TCRdb table, and some are missing; sequencing was by immunoSEQ multiplex PCR. The sample has about 330,000 clones, about four fifths seen once. Sequencing was done on a sample of peripheral blood. These receptors were collected from a woman aged 45-60 years with acute or convalescent COVID-19. CDR3s include the opening cysteine and the closing phenylalanine or tryptophan. The size field is filled for only some rows; it gives once, few, many or a size class.

CDR3aa	abundance	v_gene	j_gene
CASSQDHVTGPGNTIYF	.	TRBV4-2	TRBJ1-3
CASSPPAGVGDNEQFF	.	TRBV18	TRBJ2-1
CASGGGGTDTQYF	.	TRBV2	TRBJ2-3
CASSLAPEGTQYF	.	TRBV5-4	TRBJ2-5
CASSRGTGYGYTF	.	TRBV3-1/TRBV3-2	TRBJ1-2
CASSVVPGNEQFF	.	TRBV9	TRBJ2-1
CAWSPGLSNQPQHF	.	TRBV30	TRBJ1-5
CASSPAGGLYNEQFF	.	TRBV7-2	TRBJ2-1
CASSPGDRTPYGYTF	.	TRBV5-1	TRBJ1-2
CASSLGFSYNSPLHF	.	TRBV6-5	TRBJ1-6
CASSPNGVGTDTQYF	.	TRBV27	TRBJ2-3
CATSDETGERDQPQHF	.	TRBV24-1	TRBJ1-5
CASSPQRDTQYF	once	TRBV16	TRBJ2-3
CASSVELSGANVLTF	.	TRBV9	TRBJ2-6
CASSAGTGSYNEQFF	.	TRBV5-1	TRBJ2-1
CASSPREDREETQYF	.	TRBV11-2	TRBJ2-5
CASSFDRGEKLFF	.	TRBV5-4	TRBJ1-4
CARRGARGGAREQFF	.	TRBV25-1	TRBJ2-1
CASSYRGGYNEQFF	.	TRBV6-5	TRBJ2-1
CASSFSWNTEAFF	.	TRBV11-1	TRBJ1-1
CSVVGQGNEKLFF	.	TRBV29-1	TRBJ1-4
CASREGSSGNTIYF	.	TRBV28	TRBJ1-3
CASSPPLTGNNQPQHF	.	TRBV18	TRBJ1-5
CASSQSMTGAAEAFF	.	TRBV18	TRBJ1-1
CAISDTGNTEAFF	.	TRBV10-3	TRBJ1-1
CASSSRAEGMNTEAFF	.	TRBV5-4	TRBJ1-1
CASSEYEELFF	.	TRBV25-1	TRBJ1-4
CASNTATNYGYTF	few	TRBV2	TRBJ1-2
CASSGSGTQYF	.	TRBV6-5	TRBJ2-5
CASSFDRVGYNEQFF	.	TRBV7-9	TRBJ2-1
CASSGGPRLETQYF	once	TRBV2	TRBJ2-5
CATSRGTGRNTEAFF	.	TRBV15	TRBJ1-1
CASSSEQGAGNTIYF	.	TRBV5-5	TRBJ1-3
CASSPGTEETQYF	.	TRBV4-1	TRBJ2-5
CASSPGDGLKGYGYTF	.	TRBV7-9	TRBJ1-2
CASSASGVVNTEAFF	.	TRBV19	TRBJ1-1
CSVLNQGLNGYTF	few	TRBV29-1	TRBJ1-2
CASQAGDRGLNTEAFF	.	TRBV5-4	TRBJ1-1
CASSQSGTENYGYTF	.	TRBV16	TRBJ1-2
CASSQGFSGEFTGELFF	.	TRBV4-2	TRBJ2-2
CASSQGDRLSGNTIYF	.	TRBV14	TRBJ1-3
CASSLVGGGSYEQYF	.	TRBV5-6	TRBJ2-7
CASSLLLAGFDEQFF	.	TRBV7-9	TRBJ2-1
CSATELADSYNEQFF	once	TRBV20-1	TRBJ2-1
CASSMGRQGSHEQYF	few	TRBV19	TRBJ2-7
CASKPGSSGANVLTF	.	TRBV6-5	TRBJ2-6
CASSPLLSPRGYEQYF	.	TRBV6-6	TRBJ2-7
CASSPRGESPLHF	few	TRBV19	TRBJ1-6
CASSRPGGLTEAFF	.	TRBV3-1/TRBV3-2	TRBJ1-1
CASRDRAKNTEAFF	.	TRBV7-2	TRBJ1-1